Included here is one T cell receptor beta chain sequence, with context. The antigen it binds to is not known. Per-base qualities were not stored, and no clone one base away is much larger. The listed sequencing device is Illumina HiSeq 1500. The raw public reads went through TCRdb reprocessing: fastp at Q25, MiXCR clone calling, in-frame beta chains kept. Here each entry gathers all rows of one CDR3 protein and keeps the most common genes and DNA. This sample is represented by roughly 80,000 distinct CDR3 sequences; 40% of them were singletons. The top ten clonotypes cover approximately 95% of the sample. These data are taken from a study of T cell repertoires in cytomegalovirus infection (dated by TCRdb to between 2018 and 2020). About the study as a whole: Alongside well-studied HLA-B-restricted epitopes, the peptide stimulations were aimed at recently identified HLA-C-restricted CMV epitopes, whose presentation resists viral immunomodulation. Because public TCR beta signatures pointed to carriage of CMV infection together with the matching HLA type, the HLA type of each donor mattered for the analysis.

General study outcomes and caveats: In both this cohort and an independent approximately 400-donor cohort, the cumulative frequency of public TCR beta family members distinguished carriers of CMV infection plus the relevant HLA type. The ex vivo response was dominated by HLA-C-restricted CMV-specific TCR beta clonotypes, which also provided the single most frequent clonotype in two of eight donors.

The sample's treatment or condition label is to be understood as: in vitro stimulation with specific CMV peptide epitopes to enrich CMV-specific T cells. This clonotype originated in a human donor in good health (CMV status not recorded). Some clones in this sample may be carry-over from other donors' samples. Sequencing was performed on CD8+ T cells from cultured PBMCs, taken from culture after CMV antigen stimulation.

The CDR3 region reads CASSLARTYTEAFF. In nucleotides, the sequence is TGTGCCAGCAGTTTGGCTAGAACCTACACTGAAGCTTTCTTT. This chain joins TRBV27 to TRBJ1-1, with no confidently assigned D gene. V is reduced by 3 bases and J by 3 bases, leaving a spacing of 11 bases between them. Reading from cysteine to phenylalanine, the CDR3 counts 14 amino acids. Kept here is only the CDR3 DNA, which spans 42 bases and is read in frame from base 1. The germline V gene encodes CDR1 MNHEY and CDR2 SMNVEV (reference sequence).